These 6 T cell receptor beta chains came from one sample sequenced in a study of siplizumab effects on memory and regulatory T cells. The protocol was immunoSEQ multiplex PCR, while the TCRdb copy is restricted to in-frame clones and leaves out a portion. The sample has approximately 100,000 clones, over 90% seen once. The material sequenced was Tregs sorted from blood. These receptors originate from a human donor in good health.

V is TRBV18 and J is TRBJ2-2; D not resolved. In germline, CDR1 is KGHSH, CDR2 LQKENI. The CDR3 is 17 residues long. Trimming stripped 2 bases from V and 7 bases from J, with 20 bases between. Here the CDR3 DNA reads TGTGCCAGCTCACCAAAATTAACCGGCAGTATAGGCGGGGAGCTGTTTTTT. Translating it yields CASSPKLTGSIGGELFF.

The rearrangement joins TRBV29-1 to TRBJ1-1, with 8 bases lining up with TRBD1. The CDR3 has 16 amino acids. The germline gives CDR1 SQVTM, CDR2 ANQGSEA. With 5 bases clipped from V and 0 bases from J, the junction kept 11 bases outside the gene matches. In DNA form, the CDR3 reads TGCAGCGTTACCCGGGACAGGAGAAAATTGAACACTGAAGCTTTCTTT. Its translation: CSVTRDRRKLNTEAFF.

The chain carries TRBV6-6 and TRBJ1-5, with a weak D call TRBD1 (6 bases). Germline CDR1 is MNHNY and CDR2 is SVGAGI (reference sequence). CDR3 length equals 13 residues. The ends were cut back, 5 bases at V and 6 bases at J, with 11 bases in the middle. The CDR3 DNA is TGTGCCAGCAGTCCTACAGGGTTTCAGCCCCAGCATTTT. Its translation is CASSPTGFQPQHF.

The genes are TRBV7-9 and TRBJ2-7; a weak D match, TRBD2 (6 bases). Trimming stripped 4 bases from V and 1 base from J, with 11 bases between. The CDR3 spans 14 residues. CDR1 and CDR2 from the germline V gene are SEHNR and FQNEAQ (reference sequence). In DNA, the CDR3 is TGTGCCAGCAGCTCGCCCCGGGAGTCCTACGAGCAGTACTTC. Protein sequence: CASSSPRESYEQYF.

The chain combines TRBV27 with TRBJ1-1; 7 bases fit TRBD1. Looked up from germline, CDR1 is MNHEY and CDR2 is SMNVEV (reference sequence). There are 14 residues in the CDR3. The J segment lost 0 bases and the V segment lost 3 bases, leaving 1 base of the junction unmatched. Here the CDR3 reads CASSLTGMNTEAFF. CDR3 in DNA: TGTGCCAGCAGTTTGACAGGGATGAACACTGAAGCTTTCTTT.

The chain links TRBV5-4 to TRBJ2-7; the match to TRBD2 covers 9 bases. Looked up from germline, CDR1 is SGHNT and CDR2 is YYREEE (reference sequence). The CDR3 is 15 amino acids. V shed 4 bases and J 2 bases; nucleotides not matched to a gene: 7. CDR3 amino acids: CASSEGLALAYEQYF. CDR3 nucleotides: TGTGCCAGCAGCGAAGGACTAGCGTTGGCCTACGAGCAGTACTTC.